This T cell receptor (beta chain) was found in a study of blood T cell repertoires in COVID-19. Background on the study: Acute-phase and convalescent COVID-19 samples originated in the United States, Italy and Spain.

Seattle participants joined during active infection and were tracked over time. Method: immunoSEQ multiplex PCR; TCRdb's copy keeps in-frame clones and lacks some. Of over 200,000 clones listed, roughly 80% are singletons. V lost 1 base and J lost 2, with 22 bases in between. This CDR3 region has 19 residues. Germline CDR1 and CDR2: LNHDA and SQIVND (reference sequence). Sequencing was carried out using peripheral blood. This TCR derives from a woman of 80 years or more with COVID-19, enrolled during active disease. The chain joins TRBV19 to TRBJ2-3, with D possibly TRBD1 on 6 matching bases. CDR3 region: CASSIVRGRGRNNTDTQYF. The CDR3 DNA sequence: TGTGCCAGTAGTATAGTACGGGGCAGGGGACGAAACAACACAGATACGCAGTATTTT.